Following are 18 T cell receptor beta chains from one sample sequenced in a study of immune evolution from preneoplasia to lung adenocarcinoma. Using immunoSEQ multiplex PCR, the repertoire was profiled, and TCRdb retains in-frame clones only, with some absent. The sample consists of about 10,000 clones, 85% to 90% of them appearing once. The specimen was FFPE invasive lung adenocarcinoma tissue. These receptors were collected from a person aged 70 to 85 with invasive lung adenocarcinoma. Some clones in this sample may be carry-over from other donors' samples.

This sequence joins TRBV7-8 and TRBJ1-4; a weak D match, TRBD1 (6 bases). V was shortened by 3 bases and J by 6 bases, with 17 bases between the two germline ends. Germline CDR1 and CDR2: SGHVS and FQNEAQ. The CDR3 covers 16 residues. The CDR3 coding sequence is TGTGCCAGCAGCTTCGACAGGAGCAGGACGTATGAAAAACTGTTTTTT. Its protein is CASSFDRSRTYEKLFF.

The rearrangement uses TRBV5-6 and TRBJ2-7, with 8 bases aligning to TRBD1. The germline gives CDR1 SGHDT, CDR2 YYEEEE. The trim removed 0 bases at V and 1 base at J, leaving 0 bases unmatched. The CDR3 contains 14 residues. The CDR3 nucleotides are TGTGCCAGCAGCTTGGGACAGGGGTCCTACGAGCAGTACTTC. This gives the protein CASSLGQGSYEQYF.

This chain links TRBV9 with TRBJ2-1; no definite D call. V lost 0 bases to trimming and J lost 9 bases, with 13 bases between them. The germline CDR1 and CDR2 sequences are SGDLS and YYNGEE. This CDR3 is built from 14 residues. The CDR3 spells CASSVGGGNGEQFF. The CDR3 DNA is TGTGCCAGCAGCGTAGGGGGTGGGAATGGTGAGCAGTTCTTC.

This clone occurred once. The J gene is TRBJ2-7, the V gene TRBV5-1; D may be TRBD2 (5 bases). The CDR3 is 15 amino acids. Germline V lookup: CDR1 SGHRS, CDR2 YFSETQ. V lost 0 bases, J lost 2 bases, and 12 bases lay in between. CDR3 sequence: CASSLALEVTYEQYF. The CDR3, as DNA: TGCGCCAGCAGCTTGGCCTTGGAGGTGACCTACGAGCAGTACTTC.

This clone was seen only a few times. The rearrangement joins TRBV6-1 to TRBJ1-1; D might be TRBD1 (5 bases). V was trimmed by 1 base and J by 8 bases, leaving 11 bases between them. The V gene's germline CDR1 is MNHNS and CDR2 SASEGT. CDR3 length: 13 amino acids. CDR3 loop: CASSEVRGREAFF. In DNA, the CDR3 is TGTGCCAGCAGTGAAGTGAGGGGTAGGGAAGCTTTCTTT.

CDR3 sequence reads: CASSLWNEQFF. CDR3 bases: TGTGCCAGCAGCTTATGGAATGAGCAGTTCTTC. V gene TRBV11-2 combines with J gene TRBJ2-1; D ambiguous. Germline lookup yields CDR1 SGHAT and CDR2 FQNNGV. The CDR3 length is 11 residues. The ends were cut back, 2 bases at V and 7 bases at J, with 3 bases in the middle.

The chain has TRBV9 and TRBJ1-1; D is undetermined. The CDR3 has 15 residues. V was shortened by 0 bases and J by 0 bases, with 9 bases between the two germline ends. Per germline, CDR1 SGDLS and CDR2 YYNGEE. This CDR3 is CASSVAPLMNTEAFF. The CDR3 DNA reads TGTGCCAGCAGCGTAGCCCCTCTAATGAACACTGAAGCTTTCTTT. Full variable domain (rest looked up from reference TRBV9 and TRBJ1-1): DSGVTQTPKHLITATGQRVTLRCSPRSGDLSVYWYQQSLDQGLQFLIQYYNGEERAKGNILERFSAQQFPDLHSELNLSSLELGDSALYFCASSVAPLMNTEAFFGQGTRLTVV.

This chain links TRBV29-1 with TRBJ2-7; the D gene could be TRBD1 or TRBD2 (5 bases each). V was shortened by 5 bases and J by 6 bases, with 17 bases between the two germline ends. This CDR3 has 13 residues. Per germline, CDR1 SQVTM and CDR2 ANQGSEA. The CDR3 here is CSVRPPGTAEQYF. The CDR3 DNA reads as TGCAGCGTTAGACCCCCCGGGACGGCCGAGCAGTACTTC.

This clone was observed a single time. The V and J genes are TRBV7-2 and TRBJ1-1; no reliable D call. V lost 2 bases and J 7 bases, leaving 11 bases between the germline ends. CDR3 size: 13 residues. Germline V gene lookup returns CDR1 SGHTA and CDR2 FQGNSA. DNA of the CDR3: TGTGCCAGCAGCTTAACTGGGTCAGGTGAAGCTTTCTTT. The encoded protein is CASSLTGSGEAFF.

The chain links TRBV30 to TRBJ2-3; D possibly corresponds to TRBD2 (5 bases). This CDR3 spans 13 amino acids. CDR1 GTSNPN and CDR2 SVGIG come from the germline V gene (reference sequence). The ends were cut back, 3 bases at V and 8 bases at J, with 15 bases in the middle. Here the CDR3 reads CAWRGSNRGTQYF. The CDR3 DNA sequence: TGTGCCTGGAGAGGGTCAAATCGGGGTACGCAGTATTTT.

This clone was found once. The CDR3 nucleotides are TGTGCCAGCGCCCTGGGGAGGGGTAATCAGCCCCAGCATTTT. Amino acid sequence: CASALGRGNQPQHF. The chain employs TRBV11-2 and TRBJ1-5, with D possibly being TRBD1 (5 bases). This CDR3 has 14 residues. In germline, CDR1 is SGHAT, CDR2 FQNNGV. Trimming removed 8 bases at V and 4 bases at J, with 15 bases between.

The chain has TRBV16 and TRBJ1-1; possible D gene TRBD1, 6 bases. The V gene lost 2 bases and the J gene lost 7 bases, with 14 bases spanning the gap. Germline CDR1 KGHSY, CDR2 FQNENV. This CDR3 has 14 amino acids. As DNA, the CDR3 is TGTGCCAGCAGCCAAGTCTCAGGGGAGGGTGAAGCTTTCTTT. Residues: CASSQVSGEGEAFF.

The chain couples TRBV5-4 to TRBJ1-1; D not certain. This CDR3 is 16 amino acids long. Per germline, CDR1 SGHNT and CDR2 YYREEE (reference sequence). Trimming took off 0 bases at V and 2 bases at J, with 14 bases between the two ends. CDR3 amino acids: CASSLDRRGENTEAFF. The CDR3 DNA reads TGTGCCAGCAGCTTGGATCGACGTGGAGAAAACACTGAAGCTTTCTTT.

The chain combines TRBV29-1 with TRBJ1-1; 7 bases fit TRBD1. V lost 7 bases, J lost 10 bases, and 9 bases stayed unmatched. CDR1 and CDR2 from the germline V gene are SQVTM and ANQGSEA. CDR3 size: 11 residues. The DNA for the CDR3 is TGCAGCGCCGGGACAGCTAGAGCAGCTTTCTTT. Its translation: CSAGTARAAFF.

The rearrangement uses TRBV5-8 and TRBJ2-1; D is uncertain. Germline V CDR1 and CDR2: SGHTS, YDEGEE. The V gene lost 2 bases and the J gene lost 10 bases, with 16 bases spanning the gap. The CDR3 is 14 residues long. The CDR3 is CASSFGPDGREQFF. As DNA, the CDR3 is TGTGCCAGCAGCTTTGGACCGGACGGCAGGGAGCAGTTCTTC.

Note on this clone: One end of the junction is discordant with germline, which a read error may explain. The V call is TRBV18, the J call TRBJ2-3; 12 positions match TRBD2. Germline V gene data show CDR1 as KGHSH and CDR2 as LQKENI. The CDR3 runs 15 residues. The CDR3, as DNA: TGTGCCAGCTCCCGGACTAGCGGGGTAGGAGATACGCGGTATTTT. Its translation is CASSRTSGVGDTRYF. Full variable domain (outside the CDR3, taken from reference TRBV18 and TRBJ2-3): NAGVMQNPRHLVRRRGQEARLRCSPMKGHSHVYWYRQLPEEGLKFMVYLQKENIIDESGMPKERFSAEFPKEGPSILRIQQVVRGDSAAYFCASSRTSGVGDTRYFGPGTRLTVL.

The gene calls are TRBV11-2 and TRBJ2-1; TRBD2 matches at 10 bases. The CDR3 has 18 amino acids. V was clipped by 0 bases and J by 7 bases; unmatched bases: 12. The germline V gene has CDR1 SGHAT and CDR2 FQNNGV. In DNA, the CDR3 is TGTGCCAGCAGCTTAGATCTGTCTAGCGGGAGAGTAAAGAATGAGCAGTTCTTC. This gives the protein CASSLDLSSGRVKNEQFF.

V gene TRBV6-1 combines with J gene TRBJ1-2; 7 bases fit TRBD1. Trimming removed 6 bases from V and 6 bases from J; junction bases left unmatched: 7. CDR1 MNHNS and CDR2 SASEGT come from the germline V gene. The length of the CDR3 is 13 residues. Written as DNA, the CDR3 is TGTGCCAGCAGAAGGGGGCCTGGGGATGGCTACACCTTC. Translated, it gives CASRRGPGDGYTF.